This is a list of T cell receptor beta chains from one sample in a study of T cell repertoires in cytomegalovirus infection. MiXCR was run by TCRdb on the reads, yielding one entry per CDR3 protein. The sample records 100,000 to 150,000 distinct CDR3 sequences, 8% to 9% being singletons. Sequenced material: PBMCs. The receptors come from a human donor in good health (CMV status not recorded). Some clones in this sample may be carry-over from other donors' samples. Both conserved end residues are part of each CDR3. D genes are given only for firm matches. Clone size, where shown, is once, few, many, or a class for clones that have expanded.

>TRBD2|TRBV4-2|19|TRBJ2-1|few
CASSQRSGGAISSYNEQFF
TGTGCCAGCAGCCAACGGAGCGGGGGGGCCATCTCGTCCTACAATGAGCAGTTCTTC
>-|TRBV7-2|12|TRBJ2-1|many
CASSLEVGRQFF
TGTGCCAGCAGCTTAGAGGTGGGGAGGCAGTTCTTC
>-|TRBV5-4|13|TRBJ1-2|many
CASSVDSGYGYTF
TGTGCCAGCAGCGTGGACAGTGGCTATGGCTACACCTTC
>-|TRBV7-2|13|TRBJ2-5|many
CASSLWAQETQYF
TGTGCCAGCAGCTTATGGGCCCAGGAGACCCAGTACTTC
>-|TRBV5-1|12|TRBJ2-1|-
CASSLDRAEQFF
TGCGCCAGCAGCTTGGACAGGGCTGAGCAGTTCTTC
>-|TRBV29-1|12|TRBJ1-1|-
CSAGTGNTEAFF
TGCAGCGCCGGGACGGGGAACACTGAAGCTTTCTTT
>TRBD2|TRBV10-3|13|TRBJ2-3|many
CAAGGPPSDTQYF
TGTGCCGCGGGAGGTCCACCGTCGGATACGCAGTATTTT
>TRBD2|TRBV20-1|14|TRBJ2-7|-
CSARRLAGGYERYF
TGCAGTGCTAGAAGACTAGCGGGGGGGTACGAGCGGTACTTC
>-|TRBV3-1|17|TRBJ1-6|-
CASSLRERSGVVSPLHF
TGTGCCAGCAGCCTCCGAGAGAGGTCAGGGGTTGTTTCACCCCTCCACTTT
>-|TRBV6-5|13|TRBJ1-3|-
CASSYRAGNTIYF
TGTGCCAGCAGTTACAGGGCTGGAAACACCATATATTTT
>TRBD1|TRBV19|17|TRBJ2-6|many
CASSFSGQGTGANVLTF
TGTGCCAGTAGTTTCTCAGGACAGGGGACTGGGGCCAACGTCCTGACTTTC
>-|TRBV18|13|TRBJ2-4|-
CASSPPRGGIQYF
TGTGCCAGCTCACCACCCAGGGGGGGCATTCAGTACTTC
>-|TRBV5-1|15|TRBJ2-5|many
CASSLVDIGQETQYF
TGCGCCAGCAGCTTGGTTGACATCGGACAAGAGACCCAGTACTTC